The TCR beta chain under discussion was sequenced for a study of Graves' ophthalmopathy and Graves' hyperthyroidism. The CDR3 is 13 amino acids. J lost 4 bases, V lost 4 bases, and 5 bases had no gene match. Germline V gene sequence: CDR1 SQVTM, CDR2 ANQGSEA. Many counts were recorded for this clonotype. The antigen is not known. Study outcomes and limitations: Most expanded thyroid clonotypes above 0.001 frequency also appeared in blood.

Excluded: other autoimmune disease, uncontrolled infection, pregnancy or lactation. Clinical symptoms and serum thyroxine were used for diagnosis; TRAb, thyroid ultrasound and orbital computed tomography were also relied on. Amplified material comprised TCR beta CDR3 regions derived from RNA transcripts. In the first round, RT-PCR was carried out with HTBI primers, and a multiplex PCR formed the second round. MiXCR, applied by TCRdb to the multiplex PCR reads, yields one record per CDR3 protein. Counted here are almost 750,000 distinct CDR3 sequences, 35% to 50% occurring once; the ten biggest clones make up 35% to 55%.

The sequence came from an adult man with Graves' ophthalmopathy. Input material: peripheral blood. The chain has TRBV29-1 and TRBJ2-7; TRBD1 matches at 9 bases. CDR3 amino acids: CSVVTGGRYEQYF. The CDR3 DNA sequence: TGCAGCGTTGTGACAGGGGGAAGGTACGAGCAGTACTTC.